This TCR beta chain was retrieved from a study of control samples from healthy donors and cancer patients. Assay used: immunoSEQ multiplex PCR; TCRdb lists only in-frame clones, some missing. Found here are approximately 150,000 clones, roughly 94% of them singletons; the top ten hold around 1.3%. The V end was cut by 10 bases, the J end by 0 bases, with 21 bases between. The CDR3 consists of 16 residues. The germline V gene encodes CDR1 LNHDA and CDR2 SQIVND (reference sequence). Sequencing was done on a sample of blood. The receptor comes from a young woman in good health. This chain uses TRBV19 with TRBJ1-1; no firm D call. The CDR3 sequence: CATIAEGRLMNTEAFF. The CDR3 DNA reads as TGTGCCACCATCGCCGAGGGTCGACTCATGAACACTGAAGCTTTCTTT.